This T cell receptor beta chain was identified during a study of OX40 agonist ivuxolimab in advanced cancers. At the level of the whole study: Ivuxolimab, which targeted the costimulatory receptor OX40 (CD134), was an agonistic, fully human IgG2 monoclonal antibody. Peripheral TCRbeta sequencing aimed to test whether ivuxolimab altered TCR sequence diversity and caused clonal T-cell expansion. Intravenous ivuxolimab was administered to patients every 2 weeks at six dose levels: 0.01, 0.1, 0.3, 1.5, 3 and 10 mg/kg. Among the roughly 52 dose-escalation patients, about 19 had hepatocellular carcinoma, around 15 melanoma, 9 renal cell carcinoma and 9 head and neck cancer. Partial responses occurred in three dose-escalation patients: two with cutaneous melanoma and one with hepatocellular carcinoma. The monotherapy dose-escalation portion (N of about 57 patients) of the phase I ivuxolimab trial is reported in the paper. A male proportion of under 85% and a mean age of around 60 years, ranging from about 20 to 80, were recorded for the dose-escalation cohort. Patients were allowed to have had prior anti-PD-1, anti-PD-L1 or anti-CTLA-4 therapy, and around 37% of the dose-escalation patients had previously received checkpoint inhibitors.

CDR1 and CDR2, looked up from the germline V gene, are SGHTA and FQGNSA. The V end gives up 5 bases and the J end 4 bases, leaving 12 bases in the junction not matched to a gene. The CDR3 runs 18 amino acids, cysteine and phenylalanine included. Only the CDR3 portion is preserved as DNA: 54 bases, with reading frame beginning at the first base. Patients with autoimmune disease history or receiving systemic immunosuppression were excluded from the trial. Peripheral blood for TCR sequencing was collected from all dose cohorts at baseline, on cycle 4 day 1, and on cycle 7 day 1. Samples were obtained from an open-label, multicenter, first-in-human phase I dose-escalation trial of ivuxolimab. Adults with locally advanced or metastatic melanoma, renal cell carcinoma, hepatocellular carcinoma or head and neck squamous cell carcinoma were enrolled in the trial. Before TCR sequencing, CD4+ T cells and CD8+ T cells were sorted from peripheral blood as separate populations.

Genomic DNA was isolated from the sorted cells so that the TCRbeta CDR3 region could be sequenced. The immunoSEQ Assay was used to sequence the TCRbeta CDR3 regions. What TCRdb holds here is the immuneACCESS table cut down to in-frame rearrangements. Part of the clones is not present; checked against another copy, under half of the missing clones reflect an unresolved V gene, and the others are unexplained. This sample lists some 85,000 clones; 91% were detected once. About 2.1% of the sample rests with the top ten. The study at large found these results: Low levels of normalized T-cell clonal expansion were also seen in some patients who did not respond. At doses of 0.1 to 3.0 mg/kg, clonal expansion of both CD4+ and CD8+ blood T cells was observed from baseline to week 6. After ivuxolimab, expanded clones were on average more numerous among CD8+ T cells than among CD4+ T cells. In partial responders in the 0.1-3.0 mg/kg groups, normalized peripheral clonal expansion was found to be among the lowest, especially among CD8+ T cells. The antigen specificity of the peripheral T cells that underwent clonal expansion was not determined.

On this clone itself: Its cognate antigen has yet to be identified. The record has no base qualities; no much larger clone is one base away.

The TCR was taken from an adult with an advanced solid tumor such as melanoma, head and neck, liver or kidney cancer. Rearrangement joined TRBV7-2 to TRBJ2-3; TRBD2 agrees with 13 junctional bases. Here the sequenced sample was CD4+ or CD8+ T cells sorted from blood, taken in a trial of the OX40 agonist ivuxolimab. The DNA is as follows: TGTGCCAGCAGCGGGAACCGTGGACTAGCGGGAGTTGCAGATACGCAGTATTTT. Its protein product is CASSGNRGLAGVADTQYF. Outside the CDR3, residues come from the reference TRBV7-2 and TRBJ2-3 proteins, so the full variable domain is: GAGVSQSPSNKVTEKGKDVELRCDPISGHTALYWYRQSLGQGLEFLIYFQGNSAPDKSGLPSDRFSAERTGGSVSTLTIQRTQQEDSAVYLCASSGNRGLAGVADTQYFGPGTRLTVL.